A selection of T cell receptor beta chains follows, all from one sample in a study of cytomegalovirus exposure and HLA in healthy donors. TCRdb keeps only in-frame clones here, not all; method: immunoSEQ multiplex PCR. This sample carries approximately 170,000 clones, less than 90% of them seen once, and the ten largest clones take 4.5%. Source material: PBMCs. Source of these receptors: a woman aged 50 to 60 in good health and CMV-seropositive. Each CDR3 is given with its conserved first and last residue. The order of the fields is clone size, V gene, J gene, D gene, CDR3 DNA, CDR3 protein. The D gene is left open where the match is weak. Clone sizes are given selectively: once, few, many, or a class where the clone is expanded.

clone size: NA
V gene: TRBV7-2
J gene: TRBJ1-2
D gene: TRBD1
CDR3 DNA: TGTGCCAGCAGCTTAGGGACAGGCGTCTATGGCTACACCTTC
CDR3 protein: CASSLGTGVYGYTF

clone size: NA
V gene: TRBV19
J gene: TRBJ1-2
D gene: TRBD1
CDR3 DNA: TGTGCCAGTAGTCACCTCCGGGACAGGGTATCCGGCTACACCTTC
CDR3 protein: CASSHLRDRVSGYTF

clone size: NA
V gene: TRBV6-5
J gene: TRBJ2-4
D gene: TRBD1
CDR3 DNA: TGTGCCAGCAGGGACAGGGTTTCGGCCAAAAACATTCAGTACTTC
CDR3 protein: CASRDRVSAKNIQYF

clone size: NA
V gene: TRBV7-2
J gene: TRBJ1-1
D gene: NA
CDR3 DNA: TGTGCCAGCAGCGACCCGGACGCGCAGGCAGGGACACACACTGAAGCTTTCTTT
CDR3 protein: CASSDPDAQAGTHTEAFF

clone size: NA
V gene: TRBV9
J gene: TRBJ1-5
D gene: NA
CDR3 DNA: TGTGCCAGCAGCGTAGAGGCCCGGGGTCCCCAGCATTTT
CDR3 protein: CASSVEARGPQHF

clone size: NA
V gene: TRBV5-1
J gene: TRBJ2-4
D gene: NA
CDR3 DNA: TGCGCCAGCAGCTTGATCACTCAGGGGGCCAAAAACATTCAGTACTTC
CDR3 protein: CASSLITQGAKNIQYF

clone size: NA
V gene: TRBV5-8
J gene: TRBJ1-3
D gene: TRBD1
CDR3 DNA: TGTGCCAGCAGCTTGAATGGACAGGGGGGCTCTGGAAACACCATATATTTT
CDR3 protein: CASSLNGQGGSGNTIYF

clone size: NA
V gene: TRBV30
J gene: TRBJ2-5
D gene: NA
CDR3 DNA: TGTGCCTGCACACAGTCTACAACAGAGACCCAGTACTTC
CDR3 protein: CACTQSTTETQYF

clone size: NA
V gene: TRBV4-3
J gene: TRBJ2-3
D gene: NA
CDR3 DNA: TGCGCCAGCAGCCAAGAGGGCAGCACAGATACGCAGTATTTT
CDR3 protein: CASSQEGSTDTQYF

clone size: NA
V gene: TRBV30
J gene: TRBJ2-1
D gene: TRBD2
CDR3 DNA: TGTGCCTGGAGTGTACTGAAGCTAGCGGGGGGAGAGCAGTTCTTC
CDR3 protein: CAWSVLKLAGGEQFF

clone size: NA
V gene: TRBV5-1
J gene: TRBJ2-1
D gene: NA
CDR3 DNA: TGCGCCAGCAGCTTGGCCACCGGGACATACTCCTACAATGAGCAGTTCTTC
CDR3 protein: CASSLATGTYSYNEQFF

clone size: NA
V gene: TRBV19
J gene: TRBJ2-1
D gene: NA
CDR3 DNA: TGTGCCAGTAGTATCTTGCCAGGGGTCGCACATGAGCAGTTCTTC
CDR3 protein: CASSILPGVAHEQFF

clone size: NA
V gene: TRBV13
J gene: TRBJ2-7
D gene: NA
CDR3 DNA: TGTGCCAGCAGCACGTCGACAGAAACCTACGAGCAGTACTTC
CDR3 protein: CASSTSTETYEQYF

clone size: NA
V gene: TRBV5-1
J gene: TRBJ2-7
D gene: TRBD1
CDR3 DNA: TGCGCCAGCAGAAATTCAGGGGGTTCCTACGAGCAGTACTTC
CDR3 protein: CASRNSGGSYEQYF

clone size: once
V gene: TRBV11-2
J gene: TRBJ1-3
D gene: NA
CDR3 DNA: TGTGCCAGCAGCTCAGGGGAAAGCTCTGGAAACACCATATATTTT
CDR3 protein: CASSSGESSGNTIYF

clone size: NA
V gene: TRBV6-5
J gene: TRBJ1-2
D gene: TRBD1
CDR3 DNA: TGTGCCAGCAGTTCGACAGGGAGCGGCTACACCTTC
CDR3 protein: CASSSTGSGYTF

clone size: NA
V gene: TRBV4-3
J gene: TRBJ1-4
D gene: NA
CDR3 DNA: TGCGCCAGCAGCCTGGGGGGGGAACCAACTAATGAAAAACTGTTTTTT
CDR3 protein: CASSLGGEPTNEKLFF

clone size: NA
V gene: TRBV29-1
J gene: TRBJ1-2
D gene: NA
CDR3 DNA: TGCAGCGTTGTCAATTTAGGGGTTTTAGGCTACACCTTC
CDR3 protein: CSVVNLGVLGYTF

clone size: NA
V gene: TRBV7-2
J gene: TRBJ1-1
D gene: NA
CDR3 DNA: TGTGCCAGCAGCTTAGAGAGCGGGACAATAGCTGAAGCTTTCTTT
CDR3 protein: CASSLESGTIAEAFF

clone size: NA
V gene: TRBV18
J gene: TRBJ1-1
D gene: NA
CDR3 DNA: TGTGCCAGCTCAGGGGCCTTGAACACTGAAGCTTTCTTT
CDR3 protein: CASSGALNTEAFF

clone size: few
V gene: TRBV7-3
J gene: TRBJ2-6
D gene: NA
CDR3 DNA: TGTGCCAGCAGTCGGGGTGTAGACCCGAGCTCTGGGGCCAACGTCCTGACTTTC
CDR3 protein: CASSRGVDPSSGANVLTF

clone size: NA
V gene: TRBV19
J gene: TRBJ1-5
D gene: NA
CDR3 DNA: TGTGCCAGTAGTATTATCGGGGCCAGGGGCTATAGCAATCAGCCCCAGCATTTT
CDR3 protein: CASSIIGARGYSNQPQHF

clone size: NA
V gene: TRBV19
J gene: TRBJ2-5
D gene: TRBD1
CDR3 DNA: TGTGCCAGTAGTATAAAGGGGGCACTGGAGACCCAGTACTTC
CDR3 protein: CASSIKGALETQYF

clone size: NA
V gene: TRBV4-2
J gene: TRBJ2-5
D gene: NA
CDR3 DNA: TGTGCCAGCAGCCAAGCCTCGGCGAGGGGGCAAGAGACCCAGTACTTC
CDR3 protein: CASSQASARGQETQYF

clone size: NA
V gene: TRBV14
J gene: TRBJ1-2
D gene: TRBD1
CDR3 DNA: TGTGCCAGCAGCCCACCGGGACAGGGGGCGATTGGCTACACCTTC
CDR3 protein: CASSPPGQGAIGYTF

clone size: NA
V gene: TRBV4-2
J gene: TRBJ1-4
D gene: NA
CDR3 DNA: TGTGCCAGCAGCCAAGAGGTCCAACAGGGAAGAGAAAAACTGTTTTTT
CDR3 protein: CASSQEVQQGREKLFF

clone size: NA
V gene: TRBV4-3
J gene: TRBJ2-5
D gene: TRBD2
CDR3 DNA: TGCGCCAGCAGCCCACTAGCGGGGGGGAAAGAGACCCAGTACTTC
CDR3 protein: CASSPLAGGKETQYF

clone size: few
V gene: TRBV7-9
J gene: TRBJ1-2
D gene: NA
CDR3 DNA: TGTGCCGGAGAATATGGGTTGGACTATGGCTACACCTTC
CDR3 protein: CAGEYGLDYGYTF

clone size: NA
V gene: TRBV5-4
J gene: TRBJ2-3
D gene: NA
CDR3 DNA: TGTGCCAGCAGCTTGGGAGCGGCTAGCACAGATACGCAGTATTTT
CDR3 protein: CASSLGAASTDTQYF

clone size: NA
V gene: TRBV27
J gene: TRBJ1-3
D gene: NA
CDR3 DNA: TGTGCCAGCAGCCGGGGGGTCGGAAACACCATATATTTT
CDR3 protein: CASSRGVGNTIYF

clone size: once
V gene: TRBV7-7
J gene: TRBJ2-1
D gene: TRBD1
CDR3 DNA: TGTGCTAGCAGCGTGGGACAGGTAAATGAGCAGTTCTTC
CDR3 protein: CASSVGQVNEQFF

clone size: NA
V gene: TRBV9
J gene: TRBJ2-7
D gene: NA
CDR3 DNA: TGTGCCAGCAGCCTGAGCGGAAATGGGAACGAGCAGTACTTC
CDR3 protein: CASSLSGNGNEQYF

clone size: NA
V gene: TRBV19
J gene: TRBJ1-2
D gene: TRBD1
CDR3 DNA: TGTGCCAGTAGTAGAGGTCGGGACAGGCTCTATGGCTACACCTTC
CDR3 protein: CASSRGRDRLYGYTF

clone size: NA
V gene: TRBV6-5
J gene: TRBJ2-3
D gene: TRBD1
CDR3 DNA: TGTGCCAGCAGTTTTCCGGGACAGGGCCTCACAGATACGCAGTATTTT
CDR3 protein: CASSFPGQGLTDTQYF

clone size: NA
V gene: TRBV18
J gene: TRBJ2-6
D gene: TRBD1
CDR3 DNA: TGTGCCAGCTCACCTTCTCCGGGACAGAGCTCTGGGGCCAACGTCCTGACTTTC
CDR3 protein: CASSPSPGQSSGANVLTF

clone size: NA
V gene: TRBV19
J gene: TRBJ1-2
D gene: TRBD1
CDR3 DNA: TGTGCCAGTAGTTCTCAGACAGGGACCTCCTATGGCTACACCTTC
CDR3 protein: CASSSQTGTSYGYTF

clone size: once
V gene: TRBV10-2
J gene: TRBJ2-5
D gene: NA
CDR3 DNA: TGCGCCAGCAGTCCCGGTGAAGAGACCCAGTACTTC
CDR3 protein: CASSPGEETQYF

clone size: medium-sized
V gene: TRBV4-3
J gene: TRBJ2-2
D gene: NA
CDR3 DNA: TGCGCCAGCCGTGACGGTGGGGAGGACACCGGGGAGCTGTTTTTT
CDR3 protein: CASRDGGEDTGELFF

clone size: NA
V gene: TRBV27
J gene: TRBJ2-3
D gene: TRBD2
CDR3 DNA: TGTGCCAGCAGTCTTGGGACTAGCAGCGCAGATACGCAGTATTTT
CDR3 protein: CASSLGTSSADTQYF

clone size: once
V gene: TRBV7-2
J gene: TRBJ1-4
D gene: TRBD1
CDR3 DNA: TGTGCCAGCAGCCGGCGGACAGGGGGCCGTGAAAAACTGTTTTTT
CDR3 protein: CASSRRTGGREKLFF

clone size: NA
V gene: TRBV11-1
J gene: TRBJ2-7
D gene: TRBD2
CDR3 DNA: TGTGCCAGCAGTACCGGGACTAGCGGAACCTACGAGCAGTACTTC
CDR3 protein: CASSTGTSGTYEQYF

clone size: once
V gene: TRBV27
J gene: TRBJ2-7
D gene: TRBD1
CDR3 DNA: TGTGCCAGCACCCTTGTCGGGACAGGGCCCACCGAGCAGTACTTC
CDR3 protein: CASTLVGTGPTEQYF

clone size: NA
V gene: TRBV7-9
J gene: TRBJ2-1
D gene: NA
CDR3 DNA: TGTGCCAGCAGCCTCCGACAGGCATACTACAATGAGCAGTTCTTC
CDR3 protein: CASSLRQAYYNEQFF

clone size: NA
V gene: TRBV29-1
J gene: TRBJ1-3
D gene: TRBD1
CDR3 DNA: TGCAGCGTTGAAGATATAGGGACAGGGGGCGAGGGTAAAGCTGGAAACACCATATATTTT
CDR3 protein: CSVEDIGTGGEGKAGNTIYF

clone size: NA
V gene: TRBV5-1
J gene: TRBJ2-3
D gene: TRBD2
CDR3 DNA: TGCGCCAGCAGCTTAGCGGGGGGGCAAGATACGCAGTATTTT
CDR3 protein: CASSLAGGQDTQYF

clone size: NA
V gene: TRBV28
J gene: TRBJ1-5
D gene: TRBD1
CDR3 DNA: TGTGCCAGCAGTCCTGCGTTGACAGGGCACCAGCCCCAGCATTTT
CDR3 protein: CASSPALTGHQPQHF

clone size: NA
V gene: TRBV10-3
J gene: TRBJ1-6
D gene: NA
CDR3 DNA: TGTGCCATCAACACAGCGGCGGATTCACCCCTCCACTTT
CDR3 protein: CAINTAADSPLHF

clone size: NA
V gene: TRBV7-8
J gene: TRBJ1-5
D gene: TRBD1
CDR3 DNA: TGTGCCAGCAGCTTAGCAGCAGGGGGCCTCAATCAGCCCCAGCATTTT
CDR3 protein: CASSLAAGGLNQPQHF

clone size: few
V gene: TRBV28
J gene: TRBJ1-3
D gene: NA
CDR3 DNA: TGTGCCAGCAGTCTACAGGGCAACACCATATATTTT
CDR3 protein: CASSLQGNTIYF

clone size: NA
V gene: TRBV7-2
J gene: TRBJ2-5
D gene: TRBD2
CDR3 DNA: TGTGCCAGCAGCTTAGTTTCGGGGGGGGGCCTGCAGACCCAGTACTTC
CDR3 protein: CASSLVSGGGLQTQYF

clone size: once
V gene: TRBV19
J gene: TRBJ2-3
D gene: NA
CDR3 DNA: TGTGCCAGTAGTCAGATGGATACGCAGTATTTT
CDR3 protein: CASSQMDTQYF

clone size: NA
V gene: TRBV7-9
J gene: TRBJ1-1
D gene: NA
CDR3 DNA: TGTGCCAGCAGCTTGCGTTACACTGAAGCTTTCTTT
CDR3 protein: CASSLRYTEAFF

clone size: NA
V gene: TRBV25-1
J gene: TRBJ1-3
D gene: NA
CDR3 DNA: TGTGCCAGCAGTGAAGGACAGTACTCTGGAAACACCATATATTTT
CDR3 protein: CASSEGQYSGNTIYF